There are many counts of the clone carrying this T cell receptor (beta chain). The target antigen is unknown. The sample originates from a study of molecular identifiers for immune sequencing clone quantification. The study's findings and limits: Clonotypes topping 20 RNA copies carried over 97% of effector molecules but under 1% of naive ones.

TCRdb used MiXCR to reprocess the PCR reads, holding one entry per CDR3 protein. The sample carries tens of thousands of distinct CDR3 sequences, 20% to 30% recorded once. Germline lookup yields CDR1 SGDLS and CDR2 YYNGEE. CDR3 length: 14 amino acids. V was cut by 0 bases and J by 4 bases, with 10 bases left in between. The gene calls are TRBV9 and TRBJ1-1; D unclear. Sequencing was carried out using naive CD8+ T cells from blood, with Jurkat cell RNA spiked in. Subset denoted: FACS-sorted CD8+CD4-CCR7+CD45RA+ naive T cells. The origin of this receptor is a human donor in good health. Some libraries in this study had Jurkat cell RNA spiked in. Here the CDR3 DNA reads TGTGCCAGCAGCGTAGAGGCCGCGGGCACTGAAGCTTTCTTT. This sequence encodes CASSVEAAGTEAFF. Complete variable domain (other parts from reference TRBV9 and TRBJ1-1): DSGVTQTPKHLITATGQRVTLRCSPRSGDLSVYWYQQSLDQGLQFLIQYYNGEERAKGNILERFSAQQFPDLHSELNLSSLELGDSALYFCASSVEAAGTEAFFGQGTRLTVV.